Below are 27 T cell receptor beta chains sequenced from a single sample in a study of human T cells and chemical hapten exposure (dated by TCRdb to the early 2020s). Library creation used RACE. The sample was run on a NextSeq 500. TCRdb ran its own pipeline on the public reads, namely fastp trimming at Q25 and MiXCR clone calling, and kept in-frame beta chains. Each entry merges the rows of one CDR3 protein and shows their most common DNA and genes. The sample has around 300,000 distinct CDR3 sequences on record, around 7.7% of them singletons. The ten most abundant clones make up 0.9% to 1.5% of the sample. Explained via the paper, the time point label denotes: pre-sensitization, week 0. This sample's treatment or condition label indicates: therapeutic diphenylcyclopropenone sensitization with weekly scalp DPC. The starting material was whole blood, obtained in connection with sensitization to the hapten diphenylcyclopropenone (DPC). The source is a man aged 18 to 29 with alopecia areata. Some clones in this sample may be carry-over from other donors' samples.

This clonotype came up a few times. The DNA for the CDR3 is TGCGCCAGCAGCCAAGAAAACCCAGGGGTGTATGGCTACACCTTC. Its protein is CASSQENPGVYGYTF. The gene calls are TRBV4-1 and TRBJ1-2; D is possibly TRBD1 (6 bases). In germline, CDR1 is MGHRA, CDR2 YSYEKL. The CDR3 consists of 15 residues. V gave up 0 bases and J gave up 5 bases, with 13 bases separating them.

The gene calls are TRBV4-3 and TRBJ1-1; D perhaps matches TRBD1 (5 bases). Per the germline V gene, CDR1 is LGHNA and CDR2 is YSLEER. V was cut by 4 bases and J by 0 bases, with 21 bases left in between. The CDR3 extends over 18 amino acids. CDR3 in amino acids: CASSPSGGVVILNTEAFF. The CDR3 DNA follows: TGCGCCAGCAGCCCCTCCGGAGGGGTCGTCATCTTGAACACTGAAGCTTTCTTT.

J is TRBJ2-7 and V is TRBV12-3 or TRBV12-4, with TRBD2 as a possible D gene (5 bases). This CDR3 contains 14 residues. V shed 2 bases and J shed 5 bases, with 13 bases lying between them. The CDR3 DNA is TGTGCCAGCAGTTTATTCGGGGTCTTAGACGAGCAGTACTTC. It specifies CASSLFGVLDEQYF.

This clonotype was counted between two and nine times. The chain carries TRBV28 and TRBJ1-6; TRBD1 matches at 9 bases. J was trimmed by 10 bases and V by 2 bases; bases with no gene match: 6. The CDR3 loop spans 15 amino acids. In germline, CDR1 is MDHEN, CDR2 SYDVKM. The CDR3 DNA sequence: TGTGCCAGCAGTTTAGGAACAGGGGGCGCCTCACCCCTCCACTTT. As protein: CASSLGTGGASPLHF.

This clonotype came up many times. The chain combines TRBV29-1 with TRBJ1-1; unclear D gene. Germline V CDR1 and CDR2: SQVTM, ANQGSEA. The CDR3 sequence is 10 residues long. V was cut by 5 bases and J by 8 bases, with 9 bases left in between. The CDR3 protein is CSVQEMEAFF. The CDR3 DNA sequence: TGCAGCGTTCAGGAGATGGAAGCTTTCTTT.

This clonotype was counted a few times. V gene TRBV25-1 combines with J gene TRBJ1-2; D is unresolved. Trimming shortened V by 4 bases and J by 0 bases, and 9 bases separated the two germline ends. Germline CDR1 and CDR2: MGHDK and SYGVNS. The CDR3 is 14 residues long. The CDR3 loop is CASSGTFSNYGYTF. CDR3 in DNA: TGTGCCAGCAGTGGGACGTTCTCTAACTATGGCTACACCTTC.

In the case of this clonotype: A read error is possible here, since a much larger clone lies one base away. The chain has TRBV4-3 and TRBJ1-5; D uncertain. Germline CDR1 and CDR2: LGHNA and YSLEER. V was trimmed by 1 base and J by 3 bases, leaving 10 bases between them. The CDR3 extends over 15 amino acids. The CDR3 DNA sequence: TGCGCCAGCAGCCAAGGTGGCAGGAACAATCAGCCCCAGCATTTT. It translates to CASSQGGRNNQPQHF.

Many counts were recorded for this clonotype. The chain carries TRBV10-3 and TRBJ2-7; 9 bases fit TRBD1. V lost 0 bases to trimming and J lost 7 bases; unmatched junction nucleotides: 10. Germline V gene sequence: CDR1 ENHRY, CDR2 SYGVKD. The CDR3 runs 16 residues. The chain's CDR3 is CAISESNPDRGREQYF. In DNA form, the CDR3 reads TGTGCCATCAGTGAGTCGAATCCGGACAGGGGTCGTGAGCAGTACTTC.

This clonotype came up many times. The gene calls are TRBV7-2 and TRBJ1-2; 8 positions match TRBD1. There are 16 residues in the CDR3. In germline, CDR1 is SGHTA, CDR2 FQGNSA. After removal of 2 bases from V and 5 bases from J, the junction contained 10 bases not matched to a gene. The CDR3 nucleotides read TGTGCCAGCAGCTTACAGACGGGACAGGTGGCGTATGGCTACACCTTC. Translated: CASSLQTGQVAYGYTF.

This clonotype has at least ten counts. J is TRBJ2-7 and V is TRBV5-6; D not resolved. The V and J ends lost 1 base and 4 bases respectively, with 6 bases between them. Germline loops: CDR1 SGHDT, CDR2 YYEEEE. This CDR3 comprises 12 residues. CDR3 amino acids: CASSLNSYEQYF. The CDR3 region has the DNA TGTGCCAGCAGCTTGAATTCTTACGAGCAGTACTTC.

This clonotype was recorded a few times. CDR3 sequence reads: CASSFLAADTQYF. The CDR3 DNA reads TGTGCCAGCAGTTTTCTAGCCGCAGATACGCAGTATTTT. The rearrangement joins TRBV27 to TRBJ2-3; possibly TRBD2 for D (5 bases). V dropped 3 bases and J dropped 4 bases, with 8 bases sitting between them. The CDR3 length is 13 residues. The V gene's germline CDR1 is MNHEY and CDR2 SMNVEV (reference sequence).

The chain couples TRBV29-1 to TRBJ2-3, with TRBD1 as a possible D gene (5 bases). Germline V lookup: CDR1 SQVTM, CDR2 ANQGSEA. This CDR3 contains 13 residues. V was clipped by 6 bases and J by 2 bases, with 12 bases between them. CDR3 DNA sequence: TGCAGCGTCAGGGCAGCTTACACAGATACGCAGTATTTT. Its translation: CSVRAAYTDTQYF.

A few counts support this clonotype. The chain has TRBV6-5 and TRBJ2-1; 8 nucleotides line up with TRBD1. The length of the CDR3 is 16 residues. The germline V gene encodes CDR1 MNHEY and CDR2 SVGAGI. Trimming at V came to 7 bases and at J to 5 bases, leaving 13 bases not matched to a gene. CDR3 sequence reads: CASTRTGLGFDNEQFF. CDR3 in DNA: TGTGCCAGCACCCGGACAGGGTTGGGGTTTGACAATGAGCAGTTCTTC.

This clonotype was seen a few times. CDR3 in DNA: TGTGCCAGCAGCCTACAGGGGCAGTTTAATGAAAAACTGTTTTTT. Amino acid sequence: CASSLQGQFNEKLFF. The J gene is TRBJ1-4, the V gene TRBV7-9; the match to TRBD1 covers 7 bases. Looked up from germline, CDR1 is SEHNR and CDR2 is FQNEAQ (reference sequence). Trimming at V came to 5 bases and at J to 4 bases, leaving 7 bases not matched to a gene. CDR3 length: 15 residues.

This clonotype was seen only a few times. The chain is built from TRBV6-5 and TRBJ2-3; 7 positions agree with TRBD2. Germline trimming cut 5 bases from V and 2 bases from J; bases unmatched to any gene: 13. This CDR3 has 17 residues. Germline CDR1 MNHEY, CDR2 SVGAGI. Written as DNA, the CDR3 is TGTGCCAGCAGTACTGGCCAAGCGGGGAGTTACACAGATACGCAGTATTTT. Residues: CASSTGQAGSYTDTQYF.

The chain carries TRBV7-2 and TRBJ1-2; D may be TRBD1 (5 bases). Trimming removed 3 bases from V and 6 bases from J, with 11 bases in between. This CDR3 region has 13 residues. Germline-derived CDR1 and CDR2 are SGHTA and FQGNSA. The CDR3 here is CASSFGGKDGYTF. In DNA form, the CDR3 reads TGTGCCAGCAGCTTTGGGGGAAAGGATGGCTACACCTTC.

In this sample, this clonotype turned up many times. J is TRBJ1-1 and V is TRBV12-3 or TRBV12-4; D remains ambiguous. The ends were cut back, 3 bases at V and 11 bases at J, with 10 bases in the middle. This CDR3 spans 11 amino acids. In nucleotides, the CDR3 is TGTGCCAGCAGTTTTGGGGAGGAGGCTTTCTTT. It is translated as CASSFGEEAFF.

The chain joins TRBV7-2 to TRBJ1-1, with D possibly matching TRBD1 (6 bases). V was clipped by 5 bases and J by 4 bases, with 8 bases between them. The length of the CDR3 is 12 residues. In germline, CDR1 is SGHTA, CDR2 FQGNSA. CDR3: CASSKTGTEAFF. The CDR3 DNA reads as TGTGCCAGCAGCAAGACAGGCACTGAAGCTTTCTTT.

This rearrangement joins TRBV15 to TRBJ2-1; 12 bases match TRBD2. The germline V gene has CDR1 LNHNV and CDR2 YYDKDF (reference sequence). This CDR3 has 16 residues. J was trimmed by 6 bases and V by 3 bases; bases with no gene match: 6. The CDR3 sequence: CATSRLTSGGINEQFF. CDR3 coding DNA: TGTGCCACCAGCAGGTTAACTAGCGGGGGGATCAATGAGCAGTTCTTC.

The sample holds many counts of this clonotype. The CDR3 nucleotides read TGTGCCAGCAGCTACCCGGGACCCCTCCTTGGGGCCAACGTCCTGACTTTC. Amino acid sequence: CASSYPGPLLGANVLTF. The chain links TRBV7-2 to TRBJ2-6; D is possibly TRBD1 or TRBD2 (5 bases each). The ends were cut back, 4 bases at V and 3 bases at J, with 16 bases in the middle. Germline V lookup: CDR1 SGHTA, CDR2 FQGNSA. This CDR3 spans 17 amino acids.

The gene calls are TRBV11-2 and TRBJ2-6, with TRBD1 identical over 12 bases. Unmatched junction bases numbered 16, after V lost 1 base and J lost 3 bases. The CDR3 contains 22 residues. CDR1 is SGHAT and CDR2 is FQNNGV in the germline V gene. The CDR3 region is CASSLAPWGTGGGISGANVLTF. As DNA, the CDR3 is TGTGCCAGCAGCTTAGCCCCCTGGGGGACAGGGGGCGGAATTAGTGGGGCCAACGTCCTGACTTTC.

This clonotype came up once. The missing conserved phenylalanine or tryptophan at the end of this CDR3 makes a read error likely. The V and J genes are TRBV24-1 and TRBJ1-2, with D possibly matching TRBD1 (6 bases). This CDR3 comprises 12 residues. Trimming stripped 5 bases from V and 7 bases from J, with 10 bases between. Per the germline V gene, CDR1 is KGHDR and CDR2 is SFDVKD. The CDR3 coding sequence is TGTGCCACCAGTGGGACAGCGATTGGCTACACCCTC. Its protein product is CATSGTAIGYTL.

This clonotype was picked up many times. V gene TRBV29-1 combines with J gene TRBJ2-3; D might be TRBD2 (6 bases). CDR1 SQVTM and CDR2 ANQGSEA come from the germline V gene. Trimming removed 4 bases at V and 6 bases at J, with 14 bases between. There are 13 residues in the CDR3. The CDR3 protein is CSVGGVEVDTQYF. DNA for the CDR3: TGCAGCGTTGGGGGGGTTGAAGTGGATACGCAGTATTTT.

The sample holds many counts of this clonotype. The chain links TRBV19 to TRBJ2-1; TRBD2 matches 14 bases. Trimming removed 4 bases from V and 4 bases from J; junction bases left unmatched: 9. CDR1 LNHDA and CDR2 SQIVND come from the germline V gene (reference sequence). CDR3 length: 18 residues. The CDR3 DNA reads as TGTGCCAGTAGTAGGGTGACTAGCGGGGGGGCCGGGTACAATGAGCAGTTCTTC. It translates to CASSRVTSGGAGYNEQFF.

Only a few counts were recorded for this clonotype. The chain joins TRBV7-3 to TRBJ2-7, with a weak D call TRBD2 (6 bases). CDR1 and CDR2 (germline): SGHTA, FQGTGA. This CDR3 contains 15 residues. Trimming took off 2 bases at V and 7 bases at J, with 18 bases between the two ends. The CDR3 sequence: CASSLFGGGQREQYF. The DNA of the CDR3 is TGTGCCAGCAGCTTATTCGGGGGTGGTCAAAGGGAGCAGTACTTC.

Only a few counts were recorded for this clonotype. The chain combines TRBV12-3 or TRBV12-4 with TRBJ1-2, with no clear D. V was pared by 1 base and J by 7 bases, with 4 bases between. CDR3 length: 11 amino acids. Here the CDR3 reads CASSLGVGYTF. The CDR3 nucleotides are TGTGCCAGCAGTTTAGGAGTTGGCTACACCTTC.

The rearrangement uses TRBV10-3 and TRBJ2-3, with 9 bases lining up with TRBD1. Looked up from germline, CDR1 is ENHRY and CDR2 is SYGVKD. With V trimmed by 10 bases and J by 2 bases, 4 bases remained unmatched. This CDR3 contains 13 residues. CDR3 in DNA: TGTGCCACCAGGGACAGGGTCACAGATACGCAGTATTTT. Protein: CATRDRVTDTQYF.